The present T cell receptor beta chain was sequenced within a study of T cell repertoires in cytomegalovirus infection. Turning to the study itself: Public TCR beta signatures indicated both CMV infection and matching HLA type. Study-wide results and limits: Carriers of CMV plus the relevant HLA were identified by cumulative public TCR beta family frequency.

MiXCR was run by TCRdb on the reads, yielding one entry per CDR3 protein. The sample has under 850,000 distinct CDR3 sequences; roughly 30% are singletons. The CDR3 is 15 residues long. The germline V and J ends were trimmed by 5 bases and 1 base, with 14 bases remaining between them. Germline CDR1 MDHEN, CDR2 SYDVKM. In the case of this clonotype: Its antigen remains unidentified.

The material was cultured PBMCs, obtained from culture after CMV antigen stimulation. The chain uses TRBV28 and TRBJ1-2; D is perhaps TRBD1 (5 bases). The source of this sequence is a human donor in good health (CMV status not recorded). Some clones in this sample may be carry-over from other donors' samples. CDR3 nucleotides: TGTGCCAGCAGTACGTTGGGGGGAAGTAACTATGGCTACACCTTC. Translation: CASSTLGGSNYGYTF.